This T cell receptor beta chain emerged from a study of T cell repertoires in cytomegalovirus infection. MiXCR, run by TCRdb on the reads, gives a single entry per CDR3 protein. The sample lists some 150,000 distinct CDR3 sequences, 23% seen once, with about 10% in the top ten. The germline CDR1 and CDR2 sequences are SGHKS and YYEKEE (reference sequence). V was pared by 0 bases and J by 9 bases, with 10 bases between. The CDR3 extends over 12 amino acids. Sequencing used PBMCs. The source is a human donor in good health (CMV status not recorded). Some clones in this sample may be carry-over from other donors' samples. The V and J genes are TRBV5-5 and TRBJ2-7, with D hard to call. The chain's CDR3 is CASSLGISGQYF. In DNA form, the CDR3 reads TGTGCCAGCAGCTTGGGTATATCGGGGCAGTACTTC. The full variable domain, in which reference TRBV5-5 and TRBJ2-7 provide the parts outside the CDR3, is DAGVTQSPTHLIKTRGQQVTLRCSPISGHKSVSWYQQVLGQGPQFIFQYYEKEERGRGNFPDRFSARQFPNYSSELNVNALLLGDSALYLCASSLGISGQYFGPGTRLTVT.